The next 10 T cell receptor beta chains were all read from a single sample in a study of shared clonotypes between healthy human individuals. Assay used: immunoSEQ multiplex PCR; TCRdb lists only in-frame clones, some missing. The table has 2 million to 2.5 million clones, 95% seen once. Sequencing was performed on naive CD4+ T cells sorted from blood. Subset of the sample: CD45RA+ positively selected. The source of these receptors is a young man in good health.

V and J are TRBV7-8 and TRBJ1-2; 8 bases match TRBD1. This CDR3 comprises 16 residues. From germline, CDR1 is SGHVS and CDR2 FQNEAQ. The J segment lost 5 bases and the V segment lost 2 bases, leaving 10 bases of the junction unmatched. The CDR3, as DNA: TGTGCCAGCAGCTTACAGACAGGGGTAACATTATATGGCTACACCTTC. Translating gives CASSLQTGVTLYGYTF.

The chain joins TRBV7-2 to TRBJ2-2; 11 nucleotides line up with TRBD2. With 3 bases clipped from V and 6 bases from J, the junction kept 3 bases outside the gene matches. This CDR3 has 15 amino acids. Germline V gives CDR1 SGHTA, CDR2 FQGNSA. The CDR3 protein is CASSLDSGRAGELFF. Here the CDR3 DNA reads TGTGCCAGCAGCTTGGATAGCGGGAGGGCCGGGGAGCTGTTTTTT.

The chain uses TRBV4-1 and TRBJ1-2; tentative D call: TRBD1 (6 bases). The length of the CDR3 is 15 residues. Trimming took off 4 bases at V and 4 bases at J, with 16 bases between the two ends. Germline V gene data show CDR1 as MGHRA and CDR2 as YSYEKL. CDR3 sequence: CASSPTGIPGYGYTF. As DNA, the CDR3 is TGCGCCAGCAGCCCAACAGGGATCCCAGGCTATGGCTACACCTTC.

This chain uses TRBV5-1 with TRBJ1-3; D is undetermined. The CDR3 is 13 residues long. V dropped 4 bases and J dropped 0 bases, with 5 bases sitting between them. Per the germline V gene, CDR1 is SGHRS and CDR2 is YFSETQ. The CDR3 bases are TGCGCCAGCAGCCAGAGCTCTGGAAACACCATATATTTT. This encodes CASSQSSGNTIYF.

This clone was counted once. This same CDR3 is encoded by further DNA sequences in the sample. The rearrangement joins TRBV5-1 to TRBJ2-1, with 11 bases aligning to TRBD2. From germline, CDR1 is SGHRS and CDR2 YFSETQ. The CDR3 runs 15 residues. J was trimmed by 4 bases and V by 4 bases; bases with no gene match: 4. The CDR3 reads CASSLTSGSYNEQFF. CDR3 sequence (DNA): TGCGCCAGCAGCCTTACTAGCGGGAGTTACAATGAGCAGTTCTTC.

The genes are TRBV6-1 and TRBJ2-7; 7 nucleotides match TRBD2. The CDR3 covers 15 residues. From germline, CDR1 is MNHNS and CDR2 SASEGT. J was trimmed by 0 bases and V by 6 bases; bases with no gene match: 8. Here the CDR3 DNA reads TGTGCCAGCAGATCTCTGGGGGGGACCTCCTACGAGCAGTACTTC. As protein: CASRSLGGTSYEQYF.

A single count supports this clone. The rearrangement joins TRBV7-2 to TRBJ2-7, with 7 nucleotides matching TRBD2. The CDR3 sequence is 15 residues long. Looked up from germline, CDR1 is SGHTA and CDR2 is FQGNSA. Losses at the gene ends were 5 bases for V and 0 bases for J; bases not matched to a gene: 7. The CDR3 sequence: CASSASGGLSYEQYF. In DNA form, the CDR3 reads TGTGCCAGCAGCGCCTCGGGAGGCCTCTCCTACGAGCAGTACTTC.

This chain joins TRBV2 and TRBJ2-7; D is perhaps TRBD2 (5 bases). V was pared by 7 bases and J by 6 bases, with 22 bases between. The CDR3 consists of 15 residues. Looked up from germline, CDR1 is SNHLY and CDR2 is FYNNEI. The CDR3 sequence: CASKRENTGYSEQYF. CDR3 nucleotides: TGTGCCAGCAAACGTGAGAACACGGGGTATTCCGAGCAGTACTTC.

The rearrangement uses TRBV4-1 and TRBJ2-3; the match to TRBD2 covers 14 bases. Germline assignment: CDR1 MGHRA and CDR2 YSYEKL. CDR3 length: 14 residues. The trim removed 8 bases at V and 8 bases at J, leaving 6 bases unmatched. This CDR3 is CASRLAGGPFTQYF. The CDR3 coding sequence is TGCGCCAGCCGACTAGCGGGAGGGCCATTTACGCAGTATTTT.

The genes are TRBV19 and TRBJ2-7, with D possibly being TRBD1 or TRBD2 (5 bases each). The CDR3 covers 14 residues. CDR1 and CDR2 from the germline V gene are LNHDA and SQIVND (reference sequence). V lost 5 bases to trimming and J lost 7 bases, with 18 bases between them. The CDR3 loop reads CASSEPGRPGEQYF. The CDR3 region has the DNA TGTGCCAGTAGTGAGCCGGGACGGCCGGGGGAGCAGTACTTC.